One and the same sample provided the 15 T cell receptor beta chains below, sequenced in a study of early T cells in non-severe SARS-CoV-2 infection. TCRdb independently ran MiXCR on the 5' RACE reads; one entry per CDR3 protein. The data contain some 54,000 distinct CDR3 sequences, about 9.1% of them singletons. Sequencing used whole blood. These receptors all stem from an adult who was a healthcare worker with PCR-confirmed SARS-CoV-2 infection or an uninfected control (not recorded which).

CDR3 nucleotide sequence: TGTGCCAGCAGCGCGGGGTTTCACATTCAGTACTTC. It is translated as CASSAGFHIQYF. J is TRBJ2-4 and V is TRBV5-6; tentatively, D is TRBD2 (6 bases). Germline CDR1 is SGHDT and CDR2 is YYEEEE. The V gene lost 4 bases and the J gene lost 8 bases, with 10 bases spanning the gap. The CDR3 runs to 12 residues.

This chain links TRBV20-1 with TRBJ1-6; maybe TRBD1 (5 bases). CDR3 size: 14 residues. V was cut by 3 bases and J by 1 base, with 7 bases left in between. CDR1 and CDR2 (germline): DFQATT, SNEGSKA (reference sequence). The CDR3 DNA reads TGCAGTGCTAGTGGGGGATCCTATAATTCACCCCTCCACTTT. Residues: CSASGGSYNSPLHF.

The sample holds many counts of this clonotype. V is TRBV6-5 and J is TRBJ1-5; D is unclear. Germline lookup yields CDR1 MNHEY and CDR2 SVGAGI. The V and J ends lost 6 bases and 2 bases respectively, with 5 bases between them. This CDR3 has 12 amino acids. CDR3 in amino acids: CASSRGNQPQHF. CDR3 sequence (DNA): TGTGCCAGCAGCCGGGGCAATCAGCCCCAGCATTTT.

This clonotype was seen at least ten times. The rearrangement uses TRBV19 and TRBJ2-5; 7 bases match TRBD2. The CDR3 has 15 residues. Trimming removed 2 bases from V and 4 bases from J; junction bases left unmatched: 7. Germline V gene lookup returns CDR1 LNHDA and CDR2 SQIVND (reference sequence). CDR3 amino acids: CASSIPAGNGETQYF. CDR3 DNA sequence: TGTGCCAGTAGTATACCAGCGGGAAATGGAGAGACCCAGTACTTC.

This clonotype came up many times. The V and J genes are TRBV19 and TRBJ2-1; D is ambiguous. Trimming took 7 bases from V and 5 from J, leaving 9 bases between them. There are 12 residues in the CDR3. From germline, CDR1 is LNHDA and CDR2 SQIVND (reference sequence). CDR3 protein: CASKQGNNEQFF. For the CDR3, the DNA is TGTGCCAGTAAGCAAGGAAACAATGAGCAGTTCTTC.

This clonotype turned up a few times. The V call is TRBV12-3 or TRBV12-4, the J call TRBJ2-7; TRBD1 matches at 12 bases. The V and J ends lost 3 bases and 5 bases, in that order; junction bases with no gene match: 5. The CDR3 covers 15 residues. The CDR3 sequence: CASSFGDRGPHEQYF. CDR3 bases: TGTGCCAGCAGTTTCGGGGACAGGGGGCCGCACGAGCAGTACTTC.

This clonotype was found many times. This chain joins TRBV6-2 or TRBV6-3 and TRBJ1-2, with a possible D match to TRBD1 (5 bases). Germline values: CDR1 MNHEY, CDR2 SVGEGT. This CDR3 has 12 residues. V gave up 6 bases and J gave up 5 bases, with 10 bases separating them. The CDR3 region has the DNA TGTGCCAGCAGCGACAGAGAGTATGGCTACACCTTC. Translating gives CASSDREYGYTF.

Details on this clonotype: This clone may be a read error of a much larger clone one base away. The CDR3 sequence: CASSPAGDEKLIF. CDR3 nucleotides: TGTGCCAGCTCACCTGCAGGCGATGAAAAACTGATTTTT. The chain links TRBV18 to TRBJ1-4; D unclear. Germline assignment: CDR1 KGHSH and CDR2 LQKENI. The CDR3 contains 13 residues.

There are many counts of this clonotype. V gene TRBV9 combines with J gene TRBJ2-5; D call uncertain. The CDR3 contains 12 residues. The germline CDR1 and CDR2 sequences are SGDLS and YYNGEE. Trimming cost V 0 bases and J 4 bases, with 4 bases left between them. The CDR3 reads CASSVGRETQYF. CDR3 sequence (DNA): TGTGCCAGCAGCGTAGGTCGAGAGACCCAGTACTTC.

The rearrangement uses TRBV29-1 and TRBJ2-3; the D is unclear. V dropped 7 bases and J dropped 0 bases, with 14 bases sitting between them. This CDR3 has 14 residues. Per the germline V gene, CDR1 is SQVTM and CDR2 is ANQGSEA. CDR3 residues: CSGATSASTDTQYF. The CDR3 DNA sequence: TGCAGCGGAGCTACTTCAGCAAGCACAGATACGCAGTATTTT.

This clonotype has ten or more counts. This chain joins TRBV7-9 and TRBJ2-1; D is perhaps TRBD1 or TRBD2 (6 bases each). Looked up from germline, CDR1 is SEHNR and CDR2 is FQNEAQ (reference sequence). This CDR3 is 12 amino acids long. In DNA form, the CDR3 reads TGTGCACTAAGGGGGGATAACAATGAGCAGTTCTTC. Translation: CALRGDNNEQFF.

The chain recombines TRBV4-2 with TRBJ2-1; D is unresolved. CDR1 LGHNA and CDR2 YNFKEQ come from the germline V gene. The CDR3 runs to 14 residues. V dropped 0 bases and J dropped 4 bases, with 7 bases sitting between them. CDR3 nucleotides: TGTGCCAGCAGCCAAGATCAACAGTACAATGAGCAGTTCTTC. Protein product: CASSQDQQYNEQFF.

This clonotype was picked up a small number of times. The chain recombines TRBV7-9 with TRBJ1-4, with TRBD1 identical over 8 bases. The CDR3 runs to 17 residues. From germline, CDR1 is SEHNR and CDR2 FQNEAQ (reference sequence). Trimming took 5 bases from V and 8 from J; bases not matched to a gene: 16. CDR3 loop: CASSPGTGLSGEEKLFF. CDR3 DNA: TGTGCCAGCAGCCCCGGGACAGGCCTCTCGGGGGAGGAAAAACTGTTTTTT.

This clonotype was detected only a few times. The J gene is TRBJ2-7, the V gene TRBV7-9, with 14 bases matching TRBD2. CDR3 size: 17 residues. Germline CDR1 and CDR2: SEHNR and FQNEAQ (reference sequence). The V segment lost 5 bases and the J segment 0 bases; nucleotides outside the gene matches: 6. The CDR3 DNA sequence: TGTGCCAGCAGCGCCGGGACTAGCGGGAGTCACTCCTACGAGCAGTACTTC. Amino acid sequence: CASSAGTSGSHSYEQYF.

Note on this clonotype: One junction end disagrees with the germline gene, perhaps due to a read error. V usage is TRBV7-9 and J usage is TRBJ2-1; 7 bases align to TRBD2. The germline V gene has CDR1 SEHNR and CDR2 FQNEAQ (reference sequence). CDR3 length: 15 amino acids. CDR3 DNA sequence: TGCGCCAGCACTAAAAGAGGGGAGGGCGTCAATGAGCAGTTCTTC. It yields the protein CASTKRGEGVNEQFF.